This passage covers 29 T cell receptor beta chains from one sample sequenced in a study of blood T cell repertoires in COVID-19 (dated by TCRdb to 2019 to 2021). Library prep was done by the immunoSEQ multiplex PCR assay. TCRdb took this table from immuneACCESS and kept in-frame rearrangements with V and J called. Such tables lack part of the clones; where checked against another copy, unresolved V genes explain under half of the gap, and the rest is unexplained. In all, the sample holds roughly 300,000 clones, and roughly 83% of those were seen once. The top ten hold around 1.6% of the sample. The sample was peripheral blood. These receptors all stem from a human donor with COVID-19, enrolled during active disease. The donor label of this sample is uncertain.

The gene calls are TRBV2 and TRBJ2-3, with TRBD2 identical over 11 bases. V shed 6 bases, J shed 2 bases, and the junction held 7 bases outside the gene matches. Germline CDR1 reads SNHLY; CDR2 reads FYNNEI. The CDR3 extends over 16 amino acids. The CDR3 DNA reads as TGTGCCAGCAGGGCCCTAGCGGGAGGTGTCACAGATACGCAGTATTTT. Encoded protein: CASRALAGGVTDTQYF.

The chain is built from TRBV18 and TRBJ1-4; TRBD1 matches at 9 bases. This CDR3 has 15 residues. The V and J ends lost 5 bases and 4 bases, in that order; junction bases with no gene match: 5. CDR1 and CDR2 (germline): KGHSH, LQKENI. The CDR3 loop is CASSSGQGGNEKLFF. In nucleotides, the CDR3 is TGTGCCAGCTCATCGGGACAGGGTGGTAATGAAAAACTGTTTTTT.

V and J are TRBV6-2 or TRBV6-3 and TRBJ2-7; TRBD1 might be the D (6 bases). Germline CDR1 MNHEY, CDR2 SVGEGT. Trimming removed 5 bases at V and 6 bases at J, with 23 bases between. CDR3 length equals 16 residues. The CDR3 DNA sequence: TGTGCCAGCAGTGACCCTATCCCGGGACAAGGGGGCGAGCAGTACTTC. It specifies CASSDPIPGQGGEQYF.

Only a few counts were recorded for this clone. This chain connects TRBV19 to TRBJ2-1; 10 bases match TRBD2. Losses at the gene ends were 4 bases for V and 6 bases for J; bases not matched to a gene: 9. This CDR3 is 16 amino acids long. Per germline, CDR1 LNHDA and CDR2 SQIVND (reference sequence). The CDR3, as DNA: TGTGCCAGTAGTAGTTGGATAGCGGGAGGTAGCAATGAGCAGTTCTTC. Protein: CASSSWIAGGSNEQFF.

The chain is built from TRBV9 and TRBJ1-2, with 7 bases identical to TRBD1. Germline V gene data show CDR1 as SGDLS and CDR2 as YYNGEE. The CDR3 spans 14 residues. The V segment lost 7 bases and the J segment 6 bases; nucleotides outside the gene matches: 12. The CDR3 nucleotides read TGTGCCAGCGCCGGCGGGACAGCGGTGGATGGCTACACCTTC. This encodes CASAGGTAVDGYTF. The variable domain in full, with the rest retrieved from reference TRBV9 and TRBJ1-2, is DSGVTQTPKHLITATGQRVTLRCSPRSGDLSVYWYQQSLDQGLQFLIQYYNGEERAKGNILERFSAQQFPDLHSELNLSSLELGDSALYFCASAGGTAVDGYTFGSGTRLTVV.

The V and J genes are TRBV19 and TRBJ2-3, with D possibly TRBD2 on 5 matching bases. This CDR3 has 13 residues. Germline V gene lookup returns CDR1 LNHDA and CDR2 SQIVND (reference sequence). Trimming took off 10 bases at V and 3 bases at J, with 14 bases between the two ends. The CDR3 nucleotides read TGTGCCACAGAGGGTCCGAGAACAGATACGCAGTATTTT. It is translated as CATEGPRTDTQYF. The full variable domain, its missing parts supplied by reference TRBV19 and TRBJ2-3, is DGGITQSPKYLFRKEGQNVTLSCEQNLNHDAMYWYRQDPGQGLRLIYYSQIVNDFQKGDIAEGYSVSREKKESFPLTVTSAQKNPTAFYLCATEGPRTDTQYFGPGTRLTVL.

This clone has just one count. The chain carries TRBV24-1 and TRBJ1-5, with TRBD1 matching over 7 bases. This CDR3 is 16 amino acids long. CDR1 is KGHDR and CDR2 is SFDVKD in the germline V gene. V gave up 5 bases and J gave up 7 bases; unmatched junction bases: 13. CDR3 sequence reads: CATSGHPTGKGQPQHF. The CDR3 region has the DNA TGTGCCACCAGTGGCCACCCGACAGGGAAGGGGCAGCCCCAGCATTTT.

The chain has TRBV12-3 or TRBV12-4 and TRBJ1-2; no clear D. V was pared by 5 bases and J by 2 bases, with 9 bases between. This CDR3 spans 13 amino acids. CDR3 protein: CASSLRKNYGYTF. The CDR3 region has the DNA TGTGCCAGCAGTCTCAGGAAAAACTATGGCTACACCTTC.

CDR3 amino acids: CASSRDRTSNQPQHF. The CDR3 DNA sequence: TGTGCCAGCAGTCGGGACAGGACTAGCAATCAGCCCCAGCATTTT. V and J are TRBV6-5 and TRBJ1-5, with TRBD1 identical over 8 bases. The CDR3 totals 15 residues. The germline gives CDR1 MNHEY, CDR2 SVGAGI. The trim removed 5 bases at V and 0 bases at J, leaving 3 bases unmatched.

The rearrangement joins TRBV28 to TRBJ2-7; TRBD1 is a possible D gene (6 bases). Germline-derived CDR1 and CDR2 are MDHEN and SYDVKM. This CDR3 spans 13 amino acids. V was clipped by 6 bases and J by 9 bases, with 18 bases between them. CDR3 DNA: TGTGCCAGCAGCCAAACTCACAGGGCTGGGCAGTACTTC. This encodes CASSQTHRAGQYF.

The rearrangement joins TRBV12-3 or TRBV12-4 to TRBJ2-7; D is undetermined. Trimming took 0 bases from V and 3 from J, leaving 3 bases between them. The CDR3 runs to 12 residues. CDR3 sequence: CASSLALYEQYF. The CDR3 nucleotides are TGTGCCAGCAGTTTAGCCCTCTACGAGCAGTACTTC.

CDR3 sequence: CASSPRTGNTGELFF. CDR3 in DNA: TGTGCCAGCAGCCCCCGGACAGGGAACACCGGGGAGCTGTTTTTT. V and J are TRBV7-9 and TRBJ2-2; 7 bases fit TRBD1. CDR1 is SEHNR, CDR2 FQNEAQ, per germline (reference sequence). This CDR3 is built from 15 residues. The J segment lost 1 base and the V segment lost 5 bases, leaving 4 bases of the junction unmatched.

This chain uses TRBV9 with TRBJ1-4, with 8 positions matching TRBD1. The CDR3 totals 15 residues. J gave up 6 bases and V 4 bases, and 8 bases lay outside the gene matches. The germline CDR1 and CDR2 sequences are SGDLS and YYNGEE. The CDR3 nucleotides read TGTGCCAGCAGCATAACAGGGGGGCGAGATGAAAAACTGTTTTTT. This codes for CASSITGGRDEKLFF.

This chain connects TRBV19 to TRBJ2-1; weak D call: TRBD1 (6 bases). The CDR3 spans 16 residues. Germline CDR1 LNHDA, CDR2 SQIVND (reference sequence). V was shortened by 2 bases and J by 7 bases, with 18 bases between the two germline ends. CDR3 nucleotides: TGTGCCAGTAGTATAAGGGGGACCGCTTGGAGGAATGAGCAGTTCTTC. Translation: CASSIRGTAWRNEQFF.

This rearrangement joins TRBV11-1 to TRBJ2-1; a weak D match, TRBD2 (6 bases). V lost 4 bases and J 3 bases, leaving 10 bases between the germline ends. CDR3 length: 14 residues. Germline V gene sequence: CDR1 SGHAT, CDR2 FQDESV (reference sequence). As DNA, the CDR3 is TGTGCCAGCAGCTATCGCGGGAACTACAATGAGCAGTTCTTC. It is translated as CASSYRGNYNEQFF.

The chain carries TRBV7-3 and TRBJ2-3; 8 bases map to TRBD2. Looked up from germline, CDR1 is SGHTA and CDR2 is FQGTGA. The CDR3 extends over 14 amino acids. V lost 4 bases, J lost 5 bases, and 5 bases stayed unmatched. CDR3 DNA: TGTGCCAGCAGCTCCGGACTAGCCAGAGATACGCAGTATTTT. Its protein is CASSSGLARDTQYF.

This sequence joins TRBV27 and TRBJ1-4; TRBD1 is a possible D gene (5 bases). The CDR3 runs 13 residues. V lost 10 bases to trimming and J lost 7 bases, with 16 bases between them. The germline V gene has CDR1 MNHEY and CDR2 SMNVEV (reference sequence). CDR3 nucleotide sequence: TGTGCCACCAGGGAGGGGAGTTTTGAAAAACTGTTTTTT. Its protein is CATREGSFEKLFF.

The J gene is TRBJ2-2, the V gene TRBV5-1, with a tentative D call TRBD2 (5 bases). The CDR3 spans 16 residues. The germline gives CDR1 SGHRS, CDR2 YFSETQ. V was cut by 0 bases and J by 0 bases, with 9 bases left in between. This CDR3 is CASSLDGSPNTGELFF. The DNA for the CDR3 is TGCGCCAGCAGCTTGGATGGGAGCCCGAACACCGGGGAGCTGTTTTTT.

The chain employs TRBV7-3 and TRBJ1-4; possibly TRBD1 for D (6 bases). Germline CDR1 reads SGHTA; CDR2 reads FQGTGA. The germline V and J ends were trimmed by 5 bases and 4 bases, with 14 bases remaining between them. This CDR3 is 15 amino acids long. CDR3 sequence reads: CASSPSGARNEKLFF. DNA of the CDR3: TGTGCCAGCAGCCCTTCAGGGGCCCGTAATGAAAAACTGTTTTTT.

The rearrangement links TRBV6-8 to TRBJ2-1, with 9 bases aligning to TRBD2. In germline, CDR1 is MNHGY, CDR2 SAAAGT. The CDR3 extends over 14 amino acids. With V trimmed by 0 bases and J by 9 bases, 3 bases remained unmatched. Here the CDR3 reads CASSYSREGCEQFF. Written as DNA, the CDR3 is TGTGCCAGCAGTTACTCGCGGGAGGGCTGTGAGCAGTTCTTC.

This chain links TRBV11-2 with TRBJ2-5, with TRBD1 identical over 7 bases. V shed 3 bases, J shed 0 bases, and the junction held 4 bases outside the gene matches. CDR1 and CDR2 (germline): SGHAT, FQNNGV. CDR3 length equals 15 residues. CDR3 sequence (DNA): TGTGCCAGCAGCTTCGGACAGGCGAACCAAGAGACCCAGTACTTC. Its translation is CASSFGQANQETQYF.

This clone was recorded once. The identical CDR3 is also encoded by other nucleotide sequences in the sample. The chain links TRBV28 to TRBJ2-1; 8 bases align to TRBD2. From germline, CDR1 is MDHEN and CDR2 SYDVKM. With V trimmed by 2 bases and J by 3 bases, 0 bases remained unmatched. This CDR3 contains 14 residues. For the CDR3, the DNA is TGTGCCAGCAGTTTAAGCGGGAGCTACAATGAGCAGTTCTTC. Translating gives CASSLSGSYNEQFF.

This sequence joins TRBV6-5 and TRBJ1-3; a possible D gene is TRBD1 (5 bases). CDR1 is MNHEY, CDR2 SVGAGI, per germline. Trimming took off 2 bases at V and 0 bases at J, with 11 bases between the two ends. This CDR3 comprises 16 residues. The chain's CDR3 is CASSYNPGLSGNTIYF. The CDR3 DNA sequence: TGTGCCAGCAGTTACAACCCAGGGCTCTCTGGAAACACCATATATTTT.

This chain joins TRBV28 and TRBJ2-3; 8 bases match TRBD2. The germline V gene encodes CDR1 MDHEN and CDR2 SYDVKM. This CDR3 comprises 15 residues. V shed 7 bases and J 1 base; nucleotides not matched to a gene: 7. CDR3 nucleotides: TGTGCCAGCAACCCCGTGACTAGCGGCACAGATACGCAGTATTTT. Amino acid sequence: CASNPVTSGTDTQYF.

The V gene is TRBV5-1, the J gene TRBJ2-5, with 8 bases aligning to TRBD2. With V trimmed by 3 bases and J by 1 base, 8 bases remained unmatched. The CDR3 is 16 amino acids. CDR1 and CDR2 from the germline V gene are SGHRS and YFSETQ. CDR3 coding DNA: TGCGCCAGCAGCTCCATCCTAGCGGGCGGCCAAGAGACCCAGTACTTC. Amino acid sequence: CASSSILAGGQETQYF.

Only one count was recorded for this clone. The J gene is TRBJ1-5, the V gene TRBV7-9, with D maybe TRBD1 (6 bases). Germline CDR1 reads SEHNR; CDR2 reads FQNEAQ (reference sequence). V was trimmed by 4 bases and J by 5 bases, leaving 12 bases between them. This CDR3 has 14 amino acids. The CDR3 region is CASSSTGVHQPQHF. The CDR3 nucleotides read TGTGCCAGCAGCTCGACAGGAGTTCATCAGCCCCAGCATTTT.

The V gene is TRBV11-2, the J gene TRBJ2-2; 9 bases align to TRBD2. This CDR3 has 18 residues. The V and J ends lost 0 bases and 6 bases, in that order; junction bases with no gene match: 11. Germline V lookup: CDR1 SGHAT, CDR2 FQNNGV. The CDR3: CASSLDRQGAGGSGELFF. The CDR3 DNA sequence: TGTGCCAGCAGCTTAGATCGGCAGGGAGCGGGAGGCTCCGGGGAGCTGTTTTTT.

This chain connects TRBV7-9 to TRBJ2-7; a weak D match, TRBD2 (5 bases). Trimming took off 6 bases at V and 1 base at J, with 16 bases between the two ends. CDR1 is SEHNR and CDR2 is FQNEAQ in the germline V gene (reference sequence). This CDR3 comprises 15 residues. The CDR3 DNA reads TGTGCCAGCAGTCCGGAGCGGTTGGATTCCTACGAGCAGTACTTC. The encoded protein is CASSPERLDSYEQYF.

The gene calls are TRBV7-3 and TRBJ2-4; 9 bases map to TRBD2. CDR3 length: 15 amino acids. Germline V lookup: CDR1 SGHTA, CDR2 FQGTGA. Trimming at V came to 5 bases and at J to 7 bases, leaving 9 bases not matched to a gene. The CDR3 sequence is CASSVGTSLNNIQYF. The CDR3 DNA follows: TGTGCCAGCAGCGTGGGGACTAGCCTCAATAACATTCAGTACTTC. The full variable domain, with the rest looked up from reference TRBV7-3 and TRBJ2-4, is GAGVSQTPSNKVTEKGKYVELRCDPISGHTALYWYRQSLGQGPEFLIYFQGTGAADDSGLPNDRFFAVRPEGSVSTLKIQRTERGDSAVYLCASSVGTSLNNIQYFGAGTRLSVL.